This T cell receptor beta chain was recorded in a study of T cells in localized non-small cell lung cancer. The assay was immunoSEQ multiplex PCR, and TCRdb's table has in-frame clones only and misses some. The sample includes some 2,000 clones, around a fifth seen only once; the top ten take approximately 15%. This clone was observed a handful of times. CDR1 and CDR2 from the germline V gene are WSHSY and SAAADI. J lost 7 bases, V lost 6 bases, and 6 bases had no gene match. The CDR3 loop spans 15 amino acids. Samples of adjacent lung (free of atypia) were collected at least 2 cm from the tumor margin.

The rearrangement joins TRBV10-2 to TRBJ2-1; 13 bases match TRBD2. The specimen was normal lung tissue next to the tumor, collected before any cancer treatment. This TCR derives from a man aged 35 to 69 with stage II lung adenocarcinoma. CDR3 DNA: TGCGCCAGCAGCTCCTCGGGACTAGCGGGGAATGAGCAGTTCTTC. Residues: CASSSSGLAGNEQFF.